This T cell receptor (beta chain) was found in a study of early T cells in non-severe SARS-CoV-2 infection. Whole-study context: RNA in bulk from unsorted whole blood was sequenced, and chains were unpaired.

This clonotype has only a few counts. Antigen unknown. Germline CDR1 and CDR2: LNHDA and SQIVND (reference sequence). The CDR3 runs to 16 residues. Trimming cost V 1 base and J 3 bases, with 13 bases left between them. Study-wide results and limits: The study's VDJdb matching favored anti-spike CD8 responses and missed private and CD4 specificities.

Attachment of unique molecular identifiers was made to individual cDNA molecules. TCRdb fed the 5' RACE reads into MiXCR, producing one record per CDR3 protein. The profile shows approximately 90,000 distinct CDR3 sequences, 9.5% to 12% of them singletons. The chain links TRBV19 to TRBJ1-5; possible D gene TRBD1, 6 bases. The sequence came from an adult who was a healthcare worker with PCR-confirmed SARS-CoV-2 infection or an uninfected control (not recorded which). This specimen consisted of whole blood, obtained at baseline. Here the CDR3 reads CASSIGTAPLNQPQHF. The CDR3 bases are TGTGCCAGTAGTATAGGGACAGCTCCTCTCAATCAGCCCCAGCATTTT.